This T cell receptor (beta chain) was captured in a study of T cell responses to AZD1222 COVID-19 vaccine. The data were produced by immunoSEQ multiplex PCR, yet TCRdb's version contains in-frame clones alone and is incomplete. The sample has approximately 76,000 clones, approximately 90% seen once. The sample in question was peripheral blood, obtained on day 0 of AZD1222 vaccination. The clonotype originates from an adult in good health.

DNA of the CDR3: TGTGCCAGCAGCCGACAGGCCACAGATACGCAGTATTTT. Encoded protein: CASSRQATDTQYF. This chain connects TRBV7-2 to TRBJ2-3; possible D gene TRBD1, 6 bases. The length of the CDR3 is 13 residues. With 5 bases removed from V and 2 bases from J, the gap between germline ends came to 8 bases. CDR1 is SGHTA, CDR2 FQGNSA, per germline.